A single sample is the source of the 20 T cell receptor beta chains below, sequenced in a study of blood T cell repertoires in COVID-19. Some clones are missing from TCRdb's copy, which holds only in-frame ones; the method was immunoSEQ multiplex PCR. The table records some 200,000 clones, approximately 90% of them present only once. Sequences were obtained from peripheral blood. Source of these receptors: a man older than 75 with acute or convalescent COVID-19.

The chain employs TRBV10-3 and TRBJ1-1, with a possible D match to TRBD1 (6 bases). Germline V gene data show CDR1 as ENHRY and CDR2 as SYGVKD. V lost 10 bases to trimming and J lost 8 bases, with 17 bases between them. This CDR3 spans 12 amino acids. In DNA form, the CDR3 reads TGTGCCACCCTAAGGGGGGAGGGAGAAGCTTTCTTT. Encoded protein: CATLRGEGEAFF.

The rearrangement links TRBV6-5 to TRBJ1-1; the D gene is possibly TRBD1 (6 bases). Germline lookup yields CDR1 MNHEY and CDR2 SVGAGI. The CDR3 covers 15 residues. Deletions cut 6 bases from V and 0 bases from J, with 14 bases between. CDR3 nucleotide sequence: TGTGCCAGCAGGGCCGGGGACAAGATGAACACTGAAGCTTTCTTT. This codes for CASRAGDKMNTEAFF.

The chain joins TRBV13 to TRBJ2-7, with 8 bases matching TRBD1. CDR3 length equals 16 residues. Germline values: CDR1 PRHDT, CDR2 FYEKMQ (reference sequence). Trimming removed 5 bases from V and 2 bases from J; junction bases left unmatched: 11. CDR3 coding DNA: TGTGCCAGCAGCCGTCCCGACAGGGGCCCCCCCTACGAGCAGTACTTC. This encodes CASSRPDRGPPYEQYF.

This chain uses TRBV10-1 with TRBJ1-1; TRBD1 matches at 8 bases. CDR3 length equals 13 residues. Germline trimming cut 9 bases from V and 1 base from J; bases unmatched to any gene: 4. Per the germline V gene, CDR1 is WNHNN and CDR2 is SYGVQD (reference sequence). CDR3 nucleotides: TGCGCCAGGGAGACAGGGGAGAACACTGAAGCTTTCTTT. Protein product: CARETGENTEAFF.

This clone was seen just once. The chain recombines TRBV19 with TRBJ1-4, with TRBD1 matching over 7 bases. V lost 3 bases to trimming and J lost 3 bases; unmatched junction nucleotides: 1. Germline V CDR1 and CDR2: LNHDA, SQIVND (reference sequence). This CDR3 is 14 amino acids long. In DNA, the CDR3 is TGTGCCAGTAGTATTCAGGGGGCTAATGAAAAACTGTTTTTT. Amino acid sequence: CASSIQGANEKLFF.

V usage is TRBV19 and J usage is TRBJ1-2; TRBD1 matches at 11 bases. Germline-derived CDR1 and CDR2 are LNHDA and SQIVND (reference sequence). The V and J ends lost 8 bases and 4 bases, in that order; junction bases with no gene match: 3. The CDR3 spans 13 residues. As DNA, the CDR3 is TGTGCCAGTCGGACAGGGGGCATCTATGGCTACACCTTC. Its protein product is CASRTGGIYGYTF.

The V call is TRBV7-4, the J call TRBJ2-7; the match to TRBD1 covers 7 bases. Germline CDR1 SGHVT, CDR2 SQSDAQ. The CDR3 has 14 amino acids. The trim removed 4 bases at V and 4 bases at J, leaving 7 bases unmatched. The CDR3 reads CASSSRDRIYEQYV. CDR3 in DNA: TGTGCCAGCAGCTCCCGGGACAGAATTTACGAGCAGTACGTC.

CDR3 region: CASSFSDSYTDTQYF. The CDR3 DNA reads as TGTGCCAGCAGCTTCTCCGACAGTTACACAGATACGCAGTATTTT. This rearrangement joins TRBV11-3 to TRBJ2-3, with D maybe TRBD1 (5 bases). V was cut by 3 bases and J by 2 bases, with 12 bases left in between. The CDR3 consists of 15 residues. Germline CDR1 is SGHNT and CDR2 is YENEEA.

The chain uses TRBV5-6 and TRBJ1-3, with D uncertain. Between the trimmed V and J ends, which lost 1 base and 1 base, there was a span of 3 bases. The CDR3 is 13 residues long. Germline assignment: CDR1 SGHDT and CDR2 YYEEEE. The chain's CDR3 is CASSLSSGNTIYF. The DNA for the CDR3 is TGTGCCAGCAGCTTGTCGTCTGGAAACACCATATATTTT. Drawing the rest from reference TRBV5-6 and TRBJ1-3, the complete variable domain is DAGVTQSPTHLIKTRGQQVTLRCSPKSGHDTVSWYQQALGQGPQFIFQYYEEEERQRGNFPDRFSGHQFPNYSSELNVNALLLGDSALYLCASSLSSGNTIYFGEGSWLTVV.

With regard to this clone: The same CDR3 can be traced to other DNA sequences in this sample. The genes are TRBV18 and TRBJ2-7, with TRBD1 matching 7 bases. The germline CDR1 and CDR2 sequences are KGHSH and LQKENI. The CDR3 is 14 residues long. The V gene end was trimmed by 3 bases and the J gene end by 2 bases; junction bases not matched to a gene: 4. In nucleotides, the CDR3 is TGTGCCAGCTCACCGCCGGGACAGCCCTACGAGCAGTACTTC. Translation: CASSPPGQPYEQYF.

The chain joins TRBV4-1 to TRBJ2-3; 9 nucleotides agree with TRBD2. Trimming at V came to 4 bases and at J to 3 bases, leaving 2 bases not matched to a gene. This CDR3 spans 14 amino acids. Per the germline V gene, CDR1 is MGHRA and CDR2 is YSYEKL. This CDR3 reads CASSPSGTTDTQYF. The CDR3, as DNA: TGCGCCAGCAGCCCTAGCGGGACTACAGATACGCAGTATTTT.

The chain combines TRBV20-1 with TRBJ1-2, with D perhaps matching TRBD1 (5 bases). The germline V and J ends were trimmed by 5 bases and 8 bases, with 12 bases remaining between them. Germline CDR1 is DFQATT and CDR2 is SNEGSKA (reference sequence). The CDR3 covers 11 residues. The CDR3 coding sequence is TGCAGTGCTGCTCGGGGGGTAGGCTACACCTTC. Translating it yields CSAARGVGYTF.

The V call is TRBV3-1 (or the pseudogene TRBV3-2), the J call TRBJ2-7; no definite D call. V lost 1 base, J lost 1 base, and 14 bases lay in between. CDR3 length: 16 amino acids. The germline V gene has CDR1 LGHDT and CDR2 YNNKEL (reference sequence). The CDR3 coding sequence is TGTGCCAGCAGCCAAGCTCTCCCCCAGGCTTCCTACGAGCAGTACTTC. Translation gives CASSQALPQASYEQYF.

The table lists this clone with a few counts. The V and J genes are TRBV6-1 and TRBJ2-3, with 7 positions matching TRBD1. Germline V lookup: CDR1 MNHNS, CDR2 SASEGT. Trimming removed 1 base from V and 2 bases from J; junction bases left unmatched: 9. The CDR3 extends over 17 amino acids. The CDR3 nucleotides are TGTGCCAGCAGTGAAGATTATAGGGGGCAAATCACAGATACGCAGTATTTT. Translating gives CASSEDYRGQITDTQYF.

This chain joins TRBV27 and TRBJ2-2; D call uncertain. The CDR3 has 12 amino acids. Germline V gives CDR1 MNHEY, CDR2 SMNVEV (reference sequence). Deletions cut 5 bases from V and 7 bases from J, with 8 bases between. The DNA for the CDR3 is TGTGCCAGCAGTCCCTTATACGGGGAGCTGTTTTTT. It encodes CASSPLYGELFF.

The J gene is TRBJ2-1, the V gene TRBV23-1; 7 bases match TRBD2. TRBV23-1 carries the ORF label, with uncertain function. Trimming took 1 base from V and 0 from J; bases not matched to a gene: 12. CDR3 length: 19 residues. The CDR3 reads CASSQWVSGSLSSYNEQFF. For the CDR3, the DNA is TGCGCCAGCAGTCAATGGGTTAGCGGGTCCCTAAGCTCCTACAATGAGCAGTTCTTC.

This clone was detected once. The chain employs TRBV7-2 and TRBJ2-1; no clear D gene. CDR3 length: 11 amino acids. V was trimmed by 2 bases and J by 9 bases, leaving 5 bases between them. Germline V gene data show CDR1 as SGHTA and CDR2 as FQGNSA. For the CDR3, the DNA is TGTGCCAGCAGCTTATTCTCTGAGCAGTTCTTC. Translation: CASSLFSEQFF.

The DNA for the CDR3 is TGTGCCACCAGCAGAGACCTCAGGGGAATGTCGAGCTCTCAGCCCCAGCATTTT. Its protein is CATSRDLRGMSSSQPQHF. The V and J genes are TRBV15 and TRBJ1-5, with TRBD1 as a possible D gene (6 bases). V gave up 0 bases and J gave up 6 bases, with 21 bases separating them. Germline CDR1 LNHNV, CDR2 YYDKDF (reference sequence). This CDR3 is built from 18 residues.

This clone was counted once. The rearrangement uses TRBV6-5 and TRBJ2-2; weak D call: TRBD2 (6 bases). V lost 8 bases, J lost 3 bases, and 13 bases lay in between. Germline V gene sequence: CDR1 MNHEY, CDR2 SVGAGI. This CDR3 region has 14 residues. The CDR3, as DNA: TGTGCCAGCGGGCCGGGACTCTACACCGGGGAGCTGTTTTTT. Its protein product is CASGPGLYTGELFF.

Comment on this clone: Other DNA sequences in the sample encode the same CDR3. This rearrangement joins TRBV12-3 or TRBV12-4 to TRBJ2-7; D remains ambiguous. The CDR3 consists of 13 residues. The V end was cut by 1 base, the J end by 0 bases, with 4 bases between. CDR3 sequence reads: CASSLDSSYEQYF. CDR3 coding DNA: TGTGCCAGCAGTTTAGACAGCTCCTACGAGCAGTACTTC.